Below, 5 T cell receptor beta chains from the same sample are listed, as sequenced in a study of OX40 agonist ivuxolimab in advanced cancers. Library construction relied on the immunoSEQ multiplex PCR assay. In its TCRdb copy, this immuneACCESS table keeps in-frame sequences only and misses some clones. Where compared with another copy, unresolved V genes explain less than half of these, and the others have no known cause. For this sample the table gives about 76,000 clones, of which around 90% were detected only once. Of the sample, over 10% is held by the ten largest clones. Sequencing used CD4+ or CD8+ T cells sorted from blood, obtained in a trial of the OX40 agonist ivuxolimab. These receptors came from an adult with an advanced solid tumor such as melanoma, head and neck, liver or kidney cancer.

The chain uses TRBV7-9 and TRBJ1-5, with 8 bases identical to TRBD1. The CDR3 is made up of 15 amino acids. Germline V gives CDR1 SEHNR, CDR2 FQNEAQ (reference sequence). The V segment lost 4 bases and the J segment 6 bases; nucleotides outside the gene matches: 8. CDR3 nucleotides: TGTGCCAGCAGCTCGGACAGGGAGGGTGGTCAGCCCCAGCATTTT. As protein: CASSSDREGGQPQHF.

The gene calls are TRBV11-3 and TRBJ2-7, with D possibly being TRBD2 (6 bases). Germline CDR1 reads SGHNT; CDR2 reads YENEEA. V lost 5 bases and J 2 bases, leaving 10 bases between the germline ends. This CDR3 has 13 amino acids. CDR3 coding DNA: TGTGCCAGCAGCCAGCGCGGGGCCTACGAGCAGTACTTC. Translating gives CASSQRGAYEQYF.

This clone was picked up one time. The J gene is TRBJ1-2, the V gene TRBV6-4; D unclear. The CDR3 consists of 15 residues. Germline assignment: CDR1 MRHNA and CDR2 SNTAGT. The ends were cut back, 0 bases at V and 0 bases at J, with 8 bases in the middle. The CDR3 sequence is CASSDSPESNYGYTF. In nucleotides, the CDR3 is TGTGCCAGCAGTGACTCTCCAGAGTCTAACTATGGCTACACCTTC.

The chain is built from TRBV11-2 and TRBJ2-1; 10 bases line up with TRBD2. Germline V gene data show CDR1 as SGHAT and CDR2 as FQNNGV. Unmatched junction bases numbered 15, after V lost 5 bases and J lost 5 bases. The CDR3 runs to 18 residues. In DNA form, the CDR3 reads TGTGCCAGCAGCCCTTACGGGGGGCTAGCGGGAGTAAACAATGAGCAGTTCTTC. Its protein product is CASSPYGGLAGVNNEQFF.

This clone occurred once. The J gene is TRBJ2-2, the V gene TRBV4-1; D possibly corresponds to TRBD2 (6 bases). The CDR3 extends over 16 amino acids. CDR1 and CDR2 from the germline V gene are MGHRA and YSYEKL. Trimming stripped 1 base from V and 4 bases from J, with 13 bases between. The CDR3 DNA reads TGCGCCAGCAGCCAAGCAGTTGGCGGGGCCACCGGGGAGCTGTTTTTT. This codes for CASSQAVGGATGELFF.